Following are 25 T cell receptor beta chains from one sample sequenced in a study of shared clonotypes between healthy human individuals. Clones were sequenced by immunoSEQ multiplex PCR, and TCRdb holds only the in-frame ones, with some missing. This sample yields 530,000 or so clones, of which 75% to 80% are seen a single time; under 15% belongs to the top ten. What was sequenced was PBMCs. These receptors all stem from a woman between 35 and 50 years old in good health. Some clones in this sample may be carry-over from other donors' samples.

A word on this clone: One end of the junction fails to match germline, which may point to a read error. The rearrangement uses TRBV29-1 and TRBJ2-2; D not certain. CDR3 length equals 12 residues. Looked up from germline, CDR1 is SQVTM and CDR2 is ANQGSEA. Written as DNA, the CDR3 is TGCAGCGTTGGAAGGAACGCCGGGGAGCTGTTTTTT. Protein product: CSVGRNAGELFF.

CDR3 sequence reads: CASSSTGHGELFF. CDR3 DNA: TGTGCCAGCAGCTCGACAGGGCACGGGGAGCTGTTTTTT. V is TRBV7-7 and J is TRBJ2-2; 7 positions match TRBD1. Looked up from germline, CDR1 is SSHAT and CDR2 is FNYEAQ (reference sequence). The CDR3 totals 13 residues. V trimming: 4 bases; J trimming: 7 bases; junction bases outside the gene matches: 3.

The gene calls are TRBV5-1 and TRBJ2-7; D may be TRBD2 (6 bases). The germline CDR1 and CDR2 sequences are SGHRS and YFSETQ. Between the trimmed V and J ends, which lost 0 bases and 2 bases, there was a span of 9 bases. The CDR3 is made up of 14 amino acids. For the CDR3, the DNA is TGCGCCAGCAGCTTGGGTAGCGGACCCTACGAGCAGTACTTC. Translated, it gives CASSLGSGPYEQYF.

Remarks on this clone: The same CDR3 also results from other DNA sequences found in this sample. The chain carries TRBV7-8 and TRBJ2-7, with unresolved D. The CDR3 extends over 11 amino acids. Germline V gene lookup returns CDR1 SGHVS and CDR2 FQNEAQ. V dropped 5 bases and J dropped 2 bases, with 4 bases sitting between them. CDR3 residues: CASSPAYEQYF. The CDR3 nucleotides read TGTGCCAGCAGCCCCGCCTACGAGCAGTACTTC.

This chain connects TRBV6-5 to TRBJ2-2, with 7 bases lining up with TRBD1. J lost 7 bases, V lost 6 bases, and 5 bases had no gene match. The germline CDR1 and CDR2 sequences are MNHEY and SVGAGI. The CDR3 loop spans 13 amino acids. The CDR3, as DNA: TGTGCCAGCAGACCTAACAGGGGCGGGGAGCTGTTTTTT. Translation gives CASRPNRGGELFF.

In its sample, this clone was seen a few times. CDR3 loop: CASSQVPSSGANVLTF. The CDR3 nucleotides are TGCGCCAGCAGCCAAGTCCCGAGCTCTGGGGCCAACGTCCTGACTTTC. The rearrangement links TRBV4-3 to TRBJ2-6; no definite D call. The CDR3 is made up of 16 amino acids. CDR1 is LGHNA, CDR2 YSLEER, per germline. V was shortened by 1 base and J by 0 bases, with 7 bases between the two germline ends.

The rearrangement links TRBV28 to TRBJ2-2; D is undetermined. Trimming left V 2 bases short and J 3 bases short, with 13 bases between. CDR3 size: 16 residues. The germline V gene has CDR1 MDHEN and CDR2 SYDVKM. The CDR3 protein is CASSLMSTLYTGELFF. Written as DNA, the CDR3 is TGTGCCAGCAGTTTAATGTCCACCTTATACACCGGGGAGCTGTTTTTT.

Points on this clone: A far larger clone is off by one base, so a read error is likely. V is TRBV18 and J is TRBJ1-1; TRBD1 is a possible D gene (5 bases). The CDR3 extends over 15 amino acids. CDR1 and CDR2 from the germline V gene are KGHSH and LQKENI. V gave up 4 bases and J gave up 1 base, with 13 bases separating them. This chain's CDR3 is CASSQAGRENTEAFF. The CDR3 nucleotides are TGTGCCAGCTCACAGGCAGGGCGGGAGAACACTGAAGCTTTCTTT.

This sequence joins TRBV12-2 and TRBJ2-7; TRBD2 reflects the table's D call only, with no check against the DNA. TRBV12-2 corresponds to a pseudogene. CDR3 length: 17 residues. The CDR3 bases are TGTGCAAGTCGCTTAGCGGGGAGGCGGCGGATCTCCTACGAGCAGTACTTC. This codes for CASRLAGRRRISYEQYF.

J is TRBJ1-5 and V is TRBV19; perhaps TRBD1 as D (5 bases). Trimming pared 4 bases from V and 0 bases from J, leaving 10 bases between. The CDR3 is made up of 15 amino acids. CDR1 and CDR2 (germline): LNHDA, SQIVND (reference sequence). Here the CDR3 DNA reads TGTGCCAGTAGTACAGGGAAGTATAGCAATCAGCCCCAGCATTTT. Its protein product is CASSTGKYSNQPQHF.

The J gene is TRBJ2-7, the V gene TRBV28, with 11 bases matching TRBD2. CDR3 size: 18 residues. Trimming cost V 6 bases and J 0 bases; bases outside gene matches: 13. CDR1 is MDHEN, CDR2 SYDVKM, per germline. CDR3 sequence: CASSSPGTSGRSSYEQYF. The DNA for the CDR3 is TGTGCCAGCAGCAGTCCCGGGACTAGCGGTAGAAGCTCCTACGAGCAGTACTTC.

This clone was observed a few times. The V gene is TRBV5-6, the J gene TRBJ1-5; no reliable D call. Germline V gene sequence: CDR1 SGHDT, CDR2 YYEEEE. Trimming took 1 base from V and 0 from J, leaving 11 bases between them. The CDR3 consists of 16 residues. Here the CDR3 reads CASSLRAGYSNQPQHF. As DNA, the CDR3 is TGTGCCAGCAGCTTGCGTGCAGGATATAGCAATCAGCCCCAGCATTTT. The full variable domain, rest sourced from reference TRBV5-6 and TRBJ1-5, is DAGVTQSPTHLIKTRGQQVTLRCSPKSGHDTVSWYQQALGQGPQFIFQYYEEEERQRGNFPDRFSGHQFPNYSSELNVNALLLGDSALYLCASSLRAGYSNQPQHFGDGTRLSIL.

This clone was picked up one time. The CDR3 nucleotides read TGTGCCAGCAGCTTAGTAGGGACTGGAGAGACCCAGTACTTC. Translating it yields CASSLVGTGETQYF. This chain uses TRBV7-2 with TRBJ2-5; maybe TRBD2 (6 bases). The CDR3 contains 14 residues. Between the trimmed V and J ends, which lost 1 base and 4 bases, there was a span of 10 bases. Germline V gene sequence: CDR1 SGHTA, CDR2 FQGNSA.

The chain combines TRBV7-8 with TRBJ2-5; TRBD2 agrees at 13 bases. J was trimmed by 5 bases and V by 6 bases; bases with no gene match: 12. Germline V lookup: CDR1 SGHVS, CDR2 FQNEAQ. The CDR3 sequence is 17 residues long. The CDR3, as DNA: TGTGCCAGCAGTACAACTAGCGGGAGGGTTTCTGGGGAGACCCAGTACTTC. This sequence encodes CASSTTSGRVSGETQYF.

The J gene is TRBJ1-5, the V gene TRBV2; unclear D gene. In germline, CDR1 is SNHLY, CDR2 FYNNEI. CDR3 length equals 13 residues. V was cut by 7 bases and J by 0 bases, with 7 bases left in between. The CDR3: CASKASSNQPQHF. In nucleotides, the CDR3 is TGTGCCAGCAAGGCATCTAGCAATCAGCCCCAGCATTTT.

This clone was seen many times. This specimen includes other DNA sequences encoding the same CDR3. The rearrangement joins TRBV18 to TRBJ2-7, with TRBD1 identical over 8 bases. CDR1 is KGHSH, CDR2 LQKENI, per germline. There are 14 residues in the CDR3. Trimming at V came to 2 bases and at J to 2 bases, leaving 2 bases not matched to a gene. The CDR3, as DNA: TGTGCCAGCTCACCAGGGACAGGTCCCTACGAGCAGTACTTC. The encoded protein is CASSPGTGPYEQYF. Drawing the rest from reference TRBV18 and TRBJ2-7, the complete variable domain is NAGVMQNPRHLVRRRGQEARLRCSPMKGHSHVYWYRQLPEEGLKFMVYLQKENIIDESGMPKERFSAEFPKEGPSILRIQQVVRGDSAAYFCASSPGTGPYEQYFGPGTRLTVT.

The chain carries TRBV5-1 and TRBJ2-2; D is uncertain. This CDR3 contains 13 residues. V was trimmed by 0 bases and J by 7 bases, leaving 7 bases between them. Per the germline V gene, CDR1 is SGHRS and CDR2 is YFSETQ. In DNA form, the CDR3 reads TGCGCCAGCAGCTTGGAAATTGTCGGGGAGCTGTTTTTT. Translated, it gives CASSLEIVGELFF.

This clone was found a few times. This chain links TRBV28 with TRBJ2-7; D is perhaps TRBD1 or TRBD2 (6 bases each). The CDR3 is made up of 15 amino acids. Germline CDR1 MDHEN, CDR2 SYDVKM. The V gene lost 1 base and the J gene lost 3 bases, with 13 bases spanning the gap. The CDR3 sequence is CASSLYWGASYEQYF. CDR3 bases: TGTGCCAGCAGTTTATACTGGGGGGCAAGCTACGAGCAGTACTTC.

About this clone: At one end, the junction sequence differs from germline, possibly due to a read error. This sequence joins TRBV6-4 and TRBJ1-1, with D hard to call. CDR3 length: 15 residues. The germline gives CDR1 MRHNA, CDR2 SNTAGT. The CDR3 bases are TGTGCCAGCAGTTACTCATCCGAGGCGGGCACTGAAGCTTTCTTT. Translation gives CASSYSSEAGTEAFF.

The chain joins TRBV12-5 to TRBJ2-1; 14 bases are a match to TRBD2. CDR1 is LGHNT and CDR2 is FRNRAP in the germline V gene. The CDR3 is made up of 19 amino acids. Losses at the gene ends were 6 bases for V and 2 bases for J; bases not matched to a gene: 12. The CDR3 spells CASGSETSGRAAPYNEQFF. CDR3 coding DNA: TGTGCTAGTGGATCCGAGACTAGCGGGAGGGCCGCCCCCTACAATGAGCAGTTCTTC.

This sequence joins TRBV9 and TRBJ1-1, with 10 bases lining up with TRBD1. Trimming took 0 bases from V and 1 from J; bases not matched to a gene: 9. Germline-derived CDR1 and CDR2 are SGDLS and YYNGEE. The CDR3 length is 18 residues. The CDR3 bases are TGTGCCAGCAGCGTAGGTTTGGGGACAGGGGCCAAGAACACTGAAGCTTTCTTT. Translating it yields CASSVGLGTGAKNTEAFF.

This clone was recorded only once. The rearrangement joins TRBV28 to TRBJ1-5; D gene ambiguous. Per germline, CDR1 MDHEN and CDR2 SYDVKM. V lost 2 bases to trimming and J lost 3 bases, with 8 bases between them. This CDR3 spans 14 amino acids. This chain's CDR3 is CASSLVGNNQPQHF. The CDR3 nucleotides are TGTGCCAGCAGTTTAGTGGGGAACAATCAGCCCCAGCATTTT.

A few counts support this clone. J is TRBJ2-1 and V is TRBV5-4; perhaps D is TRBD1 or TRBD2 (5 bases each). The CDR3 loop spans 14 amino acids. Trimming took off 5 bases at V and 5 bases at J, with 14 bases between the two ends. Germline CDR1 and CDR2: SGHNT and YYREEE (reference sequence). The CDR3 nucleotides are TGTGCCAGCAGTCAAAGGGGACCCCACAATGAGCAGTTCTTC. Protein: CASSQRGPHNEQFF.

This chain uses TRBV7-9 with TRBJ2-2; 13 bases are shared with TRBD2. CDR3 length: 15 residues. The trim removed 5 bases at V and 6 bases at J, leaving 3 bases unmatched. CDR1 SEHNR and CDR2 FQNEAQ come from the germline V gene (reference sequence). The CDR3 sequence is CASSATSGRAGELFF. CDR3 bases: TGTGCCAGCAGCGCTACTAGCGGGAGGGCCGGGGAGCTGTTTTTT. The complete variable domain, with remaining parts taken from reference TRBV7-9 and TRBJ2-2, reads DTGVSQNPRHKITKRGQNVTFRCDPISEHNRLYWYRQTLGQGPEFLTYFQNEAQLEKSRLLSDRFSAERPKGSFSTLEIQRTEQGDSAMYLCASSATSGRAGELFFGEGSRLTVL.

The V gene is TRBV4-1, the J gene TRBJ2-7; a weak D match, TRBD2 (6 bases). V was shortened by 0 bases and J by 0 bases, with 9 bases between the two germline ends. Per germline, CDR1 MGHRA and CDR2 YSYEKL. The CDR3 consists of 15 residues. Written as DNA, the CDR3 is TGCGCCAGCAGCCAAGAACCTAGCGACTCCTACGAGCAGTACTTC. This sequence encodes CASSQEPSDSYEQYF.